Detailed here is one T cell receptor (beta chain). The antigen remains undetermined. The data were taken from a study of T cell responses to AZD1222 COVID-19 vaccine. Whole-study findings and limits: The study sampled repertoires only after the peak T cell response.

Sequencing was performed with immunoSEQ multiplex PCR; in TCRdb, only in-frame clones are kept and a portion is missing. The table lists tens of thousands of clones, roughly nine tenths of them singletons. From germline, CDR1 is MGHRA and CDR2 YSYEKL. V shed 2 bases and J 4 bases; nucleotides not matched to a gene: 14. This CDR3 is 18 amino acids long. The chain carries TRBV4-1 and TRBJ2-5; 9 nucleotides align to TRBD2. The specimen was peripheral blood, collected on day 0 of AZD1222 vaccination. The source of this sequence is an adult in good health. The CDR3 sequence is CASSQRISRGGGGETQYF. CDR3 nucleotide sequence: TGCGCCAGCAGCCAAAGGATTTCGCGGGGGGGCGGAGGAGAGACCCAGTACTTC.